The rows below give T cell receptor beta chains drawn from one sample of a study of identical twins. TCRdb re-derived calls from the 5' RACE reads in MiXCR, one entry per CDR3 protein. This table has 420,000 or so distinct CDR3 sequences, roughly 18% appearing once. Sequenced sample: naive T cells sorted from blood. Receptors were obtained from a man in his forties or fifties in good health. The CDR3 runs from the conserved cysteine through the conserved F or W. A D gene is named only where the DNA matches it firmly. The size entry is marked missing in some rows and otherwise reads once, few, many or a size class.

V gene	D gene	clone size	J gene	CDR3 DNA	CDR3 protein
TRBV20-1	TRBD1	many	TRBJ1-6	TGCAGTGCTGGACAGGGCTATAATTCACCCCTCCACTTT	CSAGQGYNSPLHF
TRBV20-1	TRBD2	-	TRBJ2-1	TGCAGTGCTAGTTCTGGGACTAGTACCCATGAGCAGTTCTTC	CSASSGTSTHEQFF
TRBV20-1	-	few	TRBJ2-7	TGCAGTGCTAGAGATCTTCTAGAGCAGTACTTC	CSARDLLEQYF
TRBV10-3	-	-	TRBJ2-7	TGTGCCATCAGTGAGGGGGCACGGAGCTCCGAGCAGTACTTC	CAISEGARSSEQYF
TRBV20-1	-	few	TRBJ2-7	TGCAGTGCTCCTCGGGGTTACGAGCAGTACTTC	CSAPRGYEQYF
TRBV25-1	-	-	TRBJ2-3	TGTGCCAGCAGTTACATCAACGGTCACGGGCAGTATTTT	CASSYINGHGQYF
TRBV27	-	many	TRBJ1-2	TGTGCCAGCAGTCGGGCCGTAAAAGGGGGCTACACCTTC	CASSRAVKGGYTF
TRBV20-1	TRBD2	-	TRBJ2-1	TGCAGTGCTATCTCGGGACTAGCGGACGATTACAATGAGCAGTTCTTC	CSAISGLADDYNEQFF
TRBV28	-	-	TRBJ2-2	TGTGCCAGCAGTTTTACAACACCGGCGAACACCGGGGAGCTGTTTTTT	CASSFTTPANTGELFF
TRBV3-1	TRBD2	many	TRBJ2-1	TGTGCCAGCAGCCAAGGACTAGCGGGAGGGCCAGGCAATGAGCAGTTCTTC	CASSQGLAGGPGNEQFF
TRBV19	-	many	TRBJ2-4	TGTGCCTCCAAAGGTAGCGGCCTAGCCAAAAACATTCAGTACTTC	CASKGSGLAKNIQYF
TRBV28	-	-	TRBJ1-2	TGTGCCACAGACCGGGCCATCAACTATGGCTACACCTTC	CATDRAINYGYTF
TRBV11-2	TRBD2	-	TRBJ2-7	TGTGCCAGCAAACTTGGGGCGGGAGTCGAGTACGAGCAGTACTTC	CASKLGAGVEYEQYF
TRBV5-1	TRBD1	many	TRBJ2-7	TGCGCCAGCAGTCGGGCCGGGACAGGGACCAGCTACGAGCAGTACTTC	CASSRAGTGTSYEQYF
TRBV9	TRBD1	-	TRBJ2-5	TGTGCCAGCAGCGTAGCGGGACAGGGGGCACCAGAGACCCAGTACTTC	CASSVAGQGAPETQYF
TRBV20-1	TRBD1	many	TRBJ1-1	TGCAGTGCTAAGGTCAGGGACAGGGGTGGCACTGAAGCTTTCTTT	CSAKVRDRGGTEAFF
TRBV20-1	-	many	TRBJ1-1	TGCAGTGCCCCTTTGGAGGGGACTGAAGCTTTCTTT	CSAPLEGTEAFF
TRBV5-5	-	-	TRBJ1-1	TGTGCCAGCAGCTTGGGGAGACTGGAGGATTTCTTT	CASSLGRLEDFF